This T cell receptor (beta chain) is from a study of T cells expressing NK-cell markers. Study overall: Underlying the TCR beta repertoires were sorted CD3+CD56+NKG2C+, CD3+CD56+NKG2C- and CD3+CD56-NKG2C+ T cells.

A word on this clonotype: Its cognate antigen is unknown.

Points from the study as a whole: The CD3+CD56-NKG2C+ fraction of a handful of donors was also led by these clonotypes.

Germline loops: CDR1 SGHDN, CDR2 FVKESK. CDR3 size: 16 residues. TCRdb re-called the 5' RACE reads and shows each CDR3 protein once, DNA omitted. The clone table shows about 430,000 distinct CDR3 sequences, with the ten largest holding 1.4%. The rearrangement joins TRBV14 to TRBJ2-5; checking the TCRdb D call of TRBD1 is not possible without DNA. This TCR came from a woman in her forties or fifties in good health. The sample was blood T cells: a sorted CD56 or NKG2C T cell subset, CD4+ or CD8+ T cells, or bulk PBMC T cells (not recorded which). The CDR3 sequence is CASSQDAGAVGETQYF.